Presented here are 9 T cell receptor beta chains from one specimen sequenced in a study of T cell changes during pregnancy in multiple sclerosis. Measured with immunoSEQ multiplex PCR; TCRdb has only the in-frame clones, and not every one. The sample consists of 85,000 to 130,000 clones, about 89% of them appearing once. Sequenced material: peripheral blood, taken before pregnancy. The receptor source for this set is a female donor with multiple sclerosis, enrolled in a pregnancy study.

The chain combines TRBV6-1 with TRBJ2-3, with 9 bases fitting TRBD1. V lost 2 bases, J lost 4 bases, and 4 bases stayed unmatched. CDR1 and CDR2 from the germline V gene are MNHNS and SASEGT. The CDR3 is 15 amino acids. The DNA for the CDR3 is TGTGCCAGCAGTGAAACAGGGGGCCGGGCAGATACGCAGTATTTT. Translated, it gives CASSETGGRADTQYF.

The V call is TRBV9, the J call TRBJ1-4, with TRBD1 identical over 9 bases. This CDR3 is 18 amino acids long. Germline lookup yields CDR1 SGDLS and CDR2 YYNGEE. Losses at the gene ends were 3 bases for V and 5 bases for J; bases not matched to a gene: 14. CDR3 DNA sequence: TGTGCCAGCAGCGGACGCCCCGGACAGGGGAGATACAATGAAAAACTGTTTTTT. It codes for CASSGRPGQGRYNEKLFF.

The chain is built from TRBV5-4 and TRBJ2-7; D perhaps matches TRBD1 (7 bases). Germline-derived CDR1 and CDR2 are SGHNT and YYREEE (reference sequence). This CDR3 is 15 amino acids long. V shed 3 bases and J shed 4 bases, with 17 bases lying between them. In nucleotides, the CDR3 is TGTGCCAGCAGCTCCTTCAGGGGGGCGACGTACGAGCAGTACTTC. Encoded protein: CASSSFRGATYEQYF.

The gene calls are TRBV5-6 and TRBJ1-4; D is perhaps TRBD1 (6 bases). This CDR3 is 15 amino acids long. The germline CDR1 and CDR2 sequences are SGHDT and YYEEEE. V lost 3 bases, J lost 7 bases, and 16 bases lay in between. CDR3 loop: CASSSELGHGEKLFF. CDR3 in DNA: TGTGCCAGCAGCTCCGAACTGGGACACGGTGAAAAACTGTTTTTT.

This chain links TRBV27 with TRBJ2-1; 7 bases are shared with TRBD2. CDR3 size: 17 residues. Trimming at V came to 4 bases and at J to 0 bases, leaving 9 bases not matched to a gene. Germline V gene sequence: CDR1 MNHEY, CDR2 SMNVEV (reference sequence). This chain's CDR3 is CASSSPLQRGSYNEQFF. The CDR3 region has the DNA TGTGCCAGCAGTTCCCCCCTACAGCGGGGCTCCTACAATGAGCAGTTCTTC.

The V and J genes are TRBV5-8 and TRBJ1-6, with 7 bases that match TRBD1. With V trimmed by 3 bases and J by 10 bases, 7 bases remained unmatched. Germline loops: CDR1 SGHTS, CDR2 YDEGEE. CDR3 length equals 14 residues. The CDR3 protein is CASSYDRVLSPLHF. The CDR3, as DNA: TGTGCCAGCAGCTATGACAGGGTATTGTCACCCCTCCACTTT.

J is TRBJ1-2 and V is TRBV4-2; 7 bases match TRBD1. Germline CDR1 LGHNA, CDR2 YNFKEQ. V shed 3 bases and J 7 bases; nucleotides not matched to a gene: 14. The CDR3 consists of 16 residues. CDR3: CASSQELGQGGSGYTF. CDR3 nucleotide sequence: TGTGCCAGCAGCCAGGAGCTGGGCCAGGGGGGTTCTGGCTACACCTTC.

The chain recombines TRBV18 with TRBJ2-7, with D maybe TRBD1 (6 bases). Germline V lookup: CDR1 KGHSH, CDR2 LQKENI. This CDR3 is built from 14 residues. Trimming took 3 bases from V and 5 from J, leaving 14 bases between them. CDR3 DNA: TGTGCCAGCTCACCGTGGGGGCTAGCCCACGAGCAGTACTTC. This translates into CASSPWGLAHEQYF.

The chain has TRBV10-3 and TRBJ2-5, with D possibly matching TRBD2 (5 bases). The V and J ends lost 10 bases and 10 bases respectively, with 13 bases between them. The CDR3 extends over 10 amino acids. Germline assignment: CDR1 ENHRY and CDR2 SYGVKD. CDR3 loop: CATPMRDQYF. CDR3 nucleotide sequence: TGTGCCACCCCCATGAGGGACCAGTACTTC.